The clone carrying this T cell receptor (beta chain) came up many times. The CDR3 length is 15 residues. From germline, CDR1 is DFQATT and CDR2 SNEGSKA (reference sequence). The junction had 5 bases not matched to a gene; V was cut back by 3 bases and J by 6 bases. The data originate from a study of regulatory T cells in long-lasting Graves disease. Libraries of TCR beta came from iRepertoire HTBI primers plus Arm-PCR of CDR3 regions. MiXCR, run by TCRdb on the multiplex PCR reads, gives a single entry per CDR3 protein. The repertoire holds roughly 520,000 distinct CDR3 sequences, about 12% seen once, with more than 8% in the top ten. Time point reported: newly diagnosed GD, antithyroid drugs for less than 3 months. The TCR library was prepared using RNA isolated from PBMCs. These data also featured in a second study, about T cells in Graves' hyperthyroidism and ophthalmopathy.

Here the sequenced sample was peripheral blood mononuclear cells (PBMCs), taken at new diagnosis, from a patient treated with antithyroid drugs. The J gene is TRBJ1-6, the V gene TRBV20-1; TRBD1 agrees at 10 bases. The source of this sequence is a woman under 40 with Graves disease. DNA of the CDR3: TGCAGTGCTAGTGAGTGGGACAGGGGTAATTCACCCCTCCACTTT. Its translation is CSASEWDRGNSPLHF.